This T cell receptor beta chain was captured by sequencing in a study of T cell responses to AZD1222 COVID-19 vaccine. CDR3 length equals 13 residues. V was trimmed by 3 bases and J by 4 bases, leaving 9 bases between them. Germline V gives CDR1 MNHEY, CDR2 SMNVEV (reference sequence). Study-level points and caveats: Donors skewed white British and female; clonal diversity was possibly underestimated. Vaccine-associated CD4 TCRs ranged over spike, dominating at 160-218 and 743-854. It was only a handful of AZD1222 recipients who were seropositive at baseline. Reportedly, close to half of spike-specific TCRs are directed against unmutated variant regions.

Concerning this clone itself: The antigen is unknown.

Produced via immunoSEQ multiplex PCR; TCRdb's table is partial and in-frame only. The sample carries 150,000 to 200,000 clones, just under 90% recorded once. The chain has TRBV27 and TRBJ1-1; possibly TRBD1 for D (5 bases). The TCR sequence derives from an adult in good health. The input for sequencing was peripheral blood, taken on day 0 of AZD1222 vaccination. CDR3 amino acids: CASSFRGSTEAFF. As DNA, the CDR3 is TGTGCCAGCAGTTTTAGGGGATCCACTGAAGCTTTCTTT.